One sample yielded the 20 T cell receptor beta chains listed below, sequenced in a study of T cell responses to AZD1222 COVID-19 vaccine. Measured with immunoSEQ multiplex PCR; TCRdb has only the in-frame clones, and not every one. The profile shows about 140,000 clones, 80% to 95% of them singletons. Here the sequenced sample was peripheral blood, taken on day 0 of AZD1222 vaccination. These receptors all stem from an adult in good health.

The gene calls are TRBV6-5 and TRBJ2-7; D is unresolved. Germline assignment: CDR1 MNHEY and CDR2 SVGAGI. The CDR3 is made up of 14 amino acids. The V end was cut by 5 bases, the J end by 4 bases, with 15 bases between. The CDR3 spells CASSLYIGDYEQYF. For the CDR3, the DNA is TGTGCCAGCAGTCTCTATATCGGAGATTACGAGCAGTACTTC.

The genes are TRBV2 and TRBJ1-6; D is unclear. The CDR3 has 13 amino acids. Trimming removed 5 bases from V and 14 bases from J, with 16 bases in between. Germline-derived CDR1 and CDR2 are SNHLY and FYNNEI. The CDR3 loop is CASSSVAGFTLHF. The CDR3 region has the DNA TGTGCCAGCAGTTCCGTGGCCGGGTTCACCCTCCACTTT.

The table lists this clone with a few counts. The junction does not match germline at one end; this may be a read error. The V and J genes are TRBV29-1 and TRBJ2-1, with 12 bases lining up with TRBD2. From germline, CDR1 is SQVTM and CDR2 ANQGSEA. The CDR3 contains 16 residues. This CDR3 reads CSVDQLAGGSNNEQFF. As DNA, the CDR3 is TGCAGCGTTGACCAACTAGCGGGGGGCTCCAACAATGAGCAGTTCTTC.

This chain connects TRBV5-1 to TRBJ2-7, with a tentative D call TRBD2 (5 bases). Trimming took off 0 bases at V and 5 bases at J, with 12 bases between the two ends. Germline V gene data show CDR1 as SGHRS and CDR2 as YFSETQ. This CDR3 has 14 amino acids. The CDR3 loop is CASSLAGIRNEQYF. The DNA of the CDR3 is TGCGCCAGCAGCTTGGCGGGGATTCGGAACGAGCAGTACTTC.

The rearrangement links TRBV19 to TRBJ2-2; D unresolved. V lost 4 bases and J 7 bases, leaving 1 base between the germline ends. This CDR3 region has 10 residues. Germline V gene data show CDR1 as LNHDA and CDR2 as SQIVND (reference sequence). In DNA form, the CDR3 reads TGTGCCAGTAGTAGCGGGGAGCTGTTTTTT. This gives the protein CASSSGELFF.

This clone was observed a single time. This chain connects TRBV18 to TRBJ2-1; D is perhaps TRBD2 (5 bases). CDR1 KGHSH and CDR2 LQKENI come from the germline V gene. The CDR3 is 16 amino acids. Trimming took off 3 bases at V and 1 base at J, with 13 bases between the two ends. CDR3 amino acids: CASSPSTKPSYNEQFF. CDR3 bases: TGTGCCAGCTCACCGTCGACTAAACCTTCCTACAATGAGCAGTTCTTC.

The CDR3 sequence is CASSLVHDYEQYF. The CDR3 DNA reads as TGTGCCAGCAGCTTGGTACACGACTACGAGCAGTACTTC. The chain is built from TRBV5-6 and TRBJ2-7; D uncertain. Germline loops: CDR1 SGHDT, CDR2 YYEEEE. Trimming took off 0 bases at V and 3 bases at J, with 7 bases between the two ends. The CDR3 is made up of 13 amino acids.

J is TRBJ1-5 and V is TRBV19; D unresolved. Trimming cost V 10 bases and J 0 bases, with 10 bases left between them. The CDR3 length is 13 residues. Germline V lookup: CDR1 LNHDA, CDR2 SQIVND (reference sequence). Written as DNA, the CDR3 is TGTGCCACGGAGGAGAGTAGCAATCAGCCCCAGCATTTT. Protein product: CATEESSNQPQHF.

The CDR3 protein is CASRTSGGLNYGYTF. The CDR3, as DNA: TGTGCCAGCAGGACCAGTGGGGGGCTGAACTATGGCTACACCTTC. The rearrangement links TRBV28 to TRBJ1-2, with D tentatively TRBD1 (6 bases). The CDR3 totals 15 residues. V was clipped by 6 bases and J by 2 bases, with 16 bases between them. Germline CDR1 is MDHEN and CDR2 is SYDVKM.

The CDR3 DNA follows: TGCAGCGTTGAAAGAGGAAACACCATATATTTT. This codes for CSVERGNTIYF. The J gene is TRBJ1-3, the V gene TRBV29-1; D unclear. With 2 bases removed from V and 4 bases from J, the gap between germline ends came to 3 bases. From germline, CDR1 is SQVTM and CDR2 ANQGSEA. The CDR3 covers 11 residues.

This rearrangement joins TRBV28 to TRBJ2-7, with TRBD1 identical over 10 bases. This CDR3 is built from 16 residues. J gave up 2 bases and V 6 bases, and 10 bases lay outside the gene matches. The germline gives CDR1 MDHEN, CDR2 SYDVKM. CDR3 sequence (DNA): TGTGCCAGCAGCTTCCAGTACGGACAGGGGGCCTACGAGCAGTACTTC. It specifies CASSFQYGQGAYEQYF.

This clone was counted only a few times. The J gene is TRBJ1-1, the V gene TRBV5-1; a possible D gene is TRBD1 (5 bases). V shed 2 bases and J shed 3 bases, with 8 bases lying between them. The germline V gene has CDR1 SGHRS and CDR2 YFSETQ. This CDR3 spans 13 amino acids. The CDR3 nucleotides read TGCGCCAGCAGCTTTGACAGTTACACTGAAGCTTTCTTT. It yields the protein CASSFDSYTEAFF.

The rearrangement uses TRBV3-1 (or the pseudogene TRBV3-2) and TRBJ1-1; 9 bases align to TRBD1. The V gene end was trimmed by 2 bases and the J gene end by 1 base; junction bases not matched to a gene: 2. Germline V gene sequence: CDR1 LGHDT, CDR2 YNNKEL (reference sequence). The CDR3 is 15 amino acids. CDR3 sequence (DNA): TGTGCCAGCAGCCAACACAGGGGGCGGAACACTGAAGCTTTCTTT. Amino acid sequence: CASSQHRGRNTEAFF.

The genes are TRBV28 and TRBJ1-2; 7 nucleotides align to TRBD1. Germline V gene lookup returns CDR1 MDHEN and CDR2 SYDVKM. This CDR3 contains 12 residues. The J segment lost 7 bases and the V segment lost 5 bases, leaving 4 bases of the junction unmatched. The CDR3 DNA is TGTGCCAGCAGTCCTACAGGGGTTGGCTACACCTTC. It encodes CASSPTGVGYTF.

The CDR3 sequence: CASSIVTGQGAGHGYTF. In DNA, the CDR3 is TGTGCCAGTAGTATCGTGACGGGACAGGGGGCTGGTCATGGCTACACCTTC. The chain couples TRBV19 to TRBJ1-2; the match to TRBD1 covers 12 bases. The CDR3 sequence is 17 residues long. Per germline, CDR1 LNHDA and CDR2 SQIVND (reference sequence). Germline trimming cut 3 bases from V and 6 bases from J; bases unmatched to any gene: 11.

This clone turned up a few times. CDR3 nucleotide sequence: TGTGCCAGCAGCTTCCCCCGGGACAGGCCCGGGGGTGTCACTGAAGCTTTCTTT. It encodes CASSFPRDRPGGVTEAFF. This chain joins TRBV7-9 and TRBJ1-1, with 8 bases fitting TRBD1. This CDR3 region has 18 residues. Losses at the gene ends were 3 bases for V and 4 bases for J; bases not matched to a gene: 16. Germline lookup yields CDR1 SEHNR and CDR2 FQNEAQ (reference sequence).

This clone was detected only once. This chain uses TRBV5-1 with TRBJ2-5; tentatively, D is TRBD1 (5 bases). V was pared by 0 bases and J by 4 bases, with 13 bases between. Germline values: CDR1 SGHRS, CDR2 YFSETQ. The CDR3 has 15 residues. Here the CDR3 reads CASSLVGALGETQYF. In DNA, the CDR3 is TGCGCCAGCAGCTTGGTAGGGGCACTTGGAGAGACCCAGTACTTC.

The rearrangement links TRBV29-1 to TRBJ2-7, with 7 nucleotides matching TRBD1. The CDR3 length is 14 residues. With 4 bases clipped from V and 2 bases from J, the junction kept 8 bases outside the gene matches. Per germline, CDR1 SQVTM and CDR2 ANQGSEA. CDR3 nucleotides: TGCAGCGTTGCGTCGGGACAGACAACCTACGAGCAGTACTTC. This encodes CSVASGQTTYEQYF.

This chain uses TRBV7-6 with TRBJ2-2; 8 positions agree with TRBD2. V shed 5 bases, J shed 4 bases, and the junction held 6 bases outside the gene matches. The CDR3 length is 15 residues. The germline CDR1 and CDR2 sequences are SGHVS and FNYEAQ. CDR3 protein: CASSPRAGATGELFF. The CDR3 DNA reads TGTGCCAGCAGCCCGCGAGCGGGGGCCACCGGGGAGCTGTTTTTT.

The J gene is TRBJ2-4, the V gene TRBV29-1, with D uncertain. Germline V lookup: CDR1 SQVTM, CDR2 ANQGSEA. Trimming pared 7 bases from V and 0 bases from J, leaving 13 bases between. The CDR3 has 14 residues. The CDR3 DNA follows: TGCAGCGCAGCAGCCCGACTAGCCAAAAACATTCAGTACTTC. Translating gives CSAAARLAKNIQYF.